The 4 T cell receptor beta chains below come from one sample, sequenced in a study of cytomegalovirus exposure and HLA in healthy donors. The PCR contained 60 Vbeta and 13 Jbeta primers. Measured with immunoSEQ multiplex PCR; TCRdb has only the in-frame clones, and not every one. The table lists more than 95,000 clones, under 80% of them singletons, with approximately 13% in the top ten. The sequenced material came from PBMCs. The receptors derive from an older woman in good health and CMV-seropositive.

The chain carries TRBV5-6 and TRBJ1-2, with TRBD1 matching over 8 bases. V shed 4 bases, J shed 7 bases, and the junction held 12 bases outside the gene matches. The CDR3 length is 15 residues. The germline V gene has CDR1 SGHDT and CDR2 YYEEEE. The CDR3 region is CASSPRTGKGGGYTF. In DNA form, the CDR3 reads TGTGCCAGCAGCCCCCGGACAGGGAAAGGGGGTGGCTACACCTTC. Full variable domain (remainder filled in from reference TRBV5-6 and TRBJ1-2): DAGVTQSPTHLIKTRGQQVTLRCSPKSGHDTVSWYQQALGQGPQFIFQYYEEEERQRGNFPDRFSGHQFPNYSSELNVNALLLGDSALYLCASSPRTGKGGGYTFGSGTRLTVV.

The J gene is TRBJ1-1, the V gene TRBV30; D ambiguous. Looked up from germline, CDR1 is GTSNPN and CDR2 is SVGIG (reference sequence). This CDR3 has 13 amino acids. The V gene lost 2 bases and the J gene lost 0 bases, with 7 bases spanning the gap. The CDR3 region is CAWSLQMNTEAFF. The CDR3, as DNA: TGTGCCTGGAGTCTACAGATGAACACTGAAGCTTTCTTT.

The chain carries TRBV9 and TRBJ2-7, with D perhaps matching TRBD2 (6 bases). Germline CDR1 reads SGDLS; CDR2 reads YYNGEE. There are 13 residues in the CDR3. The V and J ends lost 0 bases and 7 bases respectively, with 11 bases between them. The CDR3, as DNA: TGTGCCAGCAGCGTAGATTTCGCGGGGGAGCAGTACTTC. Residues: CASSVDFAGEQYF.

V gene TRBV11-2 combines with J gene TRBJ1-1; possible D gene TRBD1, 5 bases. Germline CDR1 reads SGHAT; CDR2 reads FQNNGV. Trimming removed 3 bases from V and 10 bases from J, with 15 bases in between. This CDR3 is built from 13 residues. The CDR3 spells CASSLAGNFIAFF. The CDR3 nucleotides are TGTGCCAGCAGCTTGGCAGGGAATTTTATAGCTTTCTTT. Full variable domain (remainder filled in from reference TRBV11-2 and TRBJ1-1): EAGVAQSPRYKIIEKRQSVAFWCNPISGHATLYWYQQILGQGPKLLIQFQNNGVVDDSQLPKDRFSAERLKGVDSTLKIQPAKLEDSAVYLCASSLAGNFIAFFGQGTRLTVV.